This note documents a single T cell receptor beta chain sequence. Here immunoSEQ multiplex PCR was the method, and the copy in TCRdb shows in-frame clones only, minus some. Among tens of thousands of clones listed, about 79% were seen once. Germline CDR1 and CDR2: SGHVS and FNYEAQ. The V end was cut by 5 bases, the J end by 1 base, with 14 bases between. This CDR3 is 15 amino acids long. The data originate from a study of blood T cell repertoires in COVID-19. The sequencing sample was made of peripheral blood. The chain joins TRBV7-6 to TRBJ1-2; TRBD1 might be the D (5 bases). This clonotype originated in a woman aged 55-70 years with acute or convalescent COVID-19. CDR3 DNA sequence: TGTGCCAGCAGCCTCTACACGGGGGATAACTATGGCTACACCTTC. This encodes CASSLYTGDNYGYTF.